Listed below are T cell receptor beta chains from one sample, sequenced in a study of T-cell reconstitution after alpha-beta-depleted transplantation in children. TCRdb fed the PCR reads into MiXCR, producing one record per CDR3 protein. This table has approximately 980,000 distinct CDR3 sequences, about 30% appearing once. The source was PBMCs, mostly from graft donor cells, collected 360 days after TCRalphabeta/CD19-depleted stem cell transplant. These receptors all come from a boy in the first two years of life who had a stem cell transplant for SCID, so the T cells may come from the graft donor. The CDR3 runs from the conserved cysteine through the conserved F or W. Each record gives: CDR3 length, clone size, V gene, J gene, D gene, CDR3 DNA, CDR3 protein. The D gene is left open where the match is weak. Size tells how often a clone was seen (once, few, many) or the class of an expanded clone, and some rows leave it out.

16,NA,TRBV12-3/TRBV12-4,TRBJ2-5,TRBD2,TGTGCCAGCAGTTTTCAGCCGACTAGCGGTAGGGAGACCCAGTACTTC,CASSFQPTSGRETQYF
15,few,TRBV7-9,TRBJ2-1,NA,TGTGCCAGCAGCTCGAGGATAAGCTCCTACAATGAGCAGTTCTTC,CASSSRISSYNEQFF
13,few,TRBV6-2/TRBV6-3,TRBJ2-1,NA,TGTGCCAGCAAATCCTCGGGAGTAAATGAGCAGTTCTTC,CASKSSGVNEQFF
20,many,TRBV28,TRBJ2-7,TRBD1,TGTGCCAGCAGTTTCCCAATTCCGGGACAGGGAGGGGATGGGCCCTACGAGCAGTACTTC,CASSFPIPGQGGDGPYEQYF
15,NA,TRBV20-1,TRBJ2-7,NA,TGCAGTGCTAGAGACGCCCCGGGACTCCAGTACGAGCAGTACTTC,CSARDAPGLQYEQYF
16,few,TRBV18,TRBJ2-2,TRBD1,TGTGCCAGCTCACGCTCCGGGACAGCGAACACCGGGGAGCTGTTTTTT,CASSRSGTANTGELFF
15,NA,TRBV20-1,TRBJ2-1,NA,TGCAGTGCTAGAATCTCTAGCTTTGGGTACAATGAGCAGTTCTTC,CSARISSFGYNEQFF
16,few,TRBV5-6,TRBJ2-7,NA,TGTGCCAGCAGCTTGGAGGCGGGACACCGTGCGTCCGAGCAGTACTTC,CASSLEAGHRASEQYF
14,NA,TRBV2,TRBJ2-1,TRBD1,TGTGCCAGCCGGATACAGGGGGCGGCGGATGAGCAGTTCTTC,CASRIQGAADEQFF
16,NA,TRBV12-3/TRBV12-4,TRBJ2-6,TRBD1,TGTGCCAGCCGGGACAGGAGATCCTCTGGGGCCAACGTCCTGACTTTC,CASRDRRSSGANVLTF
13,few,TRBV27,TRBJ2-1,TRBD2,TGTGCCAGCAGTTTATCGAGTGGGAGGGATCAGTTCTTC,CASSLSSGRDQFF
13,few,TRBV28,TRBJ1-4,TRBD1,TGTGCCAGCAGTTTGGGACAGCTTGGAAAACTGTTTTTT,CASSLGQLGKLFF
16,few,TRBV20-1,TRBJ2-5,NA,TGCAGTGCTAGACCCTACGCGCTTACGGGGAAAGAGACCCAGTACTTC,CSARPYALTGKETQYF
14,NA,TRBV5-1,TRBJ2-3,NA,TGCGCCAGCGGCCGGGAATCGCAGGTAGATACGCAGTATTTT,CASGRESQVDTQYF
16,few,TRBV20-1,TRBJ1-5,TRBD1,TGCAGTGCTAGAGTGAGGGGACAGCTTAGCAATCAGCCCCAGCATTTT,CSARVRGQLSNQPQHF